The 15 T cell receptor beta chains given below trace back to one sample, sequenced in a study of cytomegalovirus exposure and HLA in healthy donors (dated by TCRdb to the late 2010s). Library preparation was by the immunoSEQ multiplex PCR assay. The multiplex PCR relied on a mix of 60 forward primers for TCR Vbeta segments and 13 reverse primers for TCR Jbeta segments. TCRdb limited this immuneACCESS table to in-frame rearrangements with V and J called. A share of clones is missing; checked studies link under half to unresolved V genes, and the rest is unexplained. This sample lists over 200,000 clones; under 90% were detected once. The top ten clones comprise roughly 1.3% of the sample. Sequencing input: PBMCs. The receptor source for this set is a human donor in good health.

This rearrangement joins TRBV6-5 to TRBJ2-7; 8 nucleotides align to TRBD2. The CDR3 spans 14 residues. V was pared by 7 bases and J by 5 bases, with 10 bases of the junction left unmatched. Per germline, CDR1 MNHEY and CDR2 SVGAGI. The CDR3 nucleotides read TGTGCCAGCAACCCGGGACTAGGATTCGACGAGCAGTACTTC. Amino acid sequence: CASNPGLGFDEQYF.

The chain has TRBV18 and TRBJ2-5; D unresolved. From germline, CDR1 is KGHSH and CDR2 LQKENI. The CDR3 contains 14 residues. The V end lost 3 bases, the J end lost 1 base, and 9 bases lay between the germline ends. The CDR3 nucleotides read TGTGCCAGCTCACCTAGCAGAAGCCAAGAGACCCAGTACTTC. The encoded protein is CASSPSRSQETQYF.

The sample holds a few counts of this clone. The J gene is TRBJ2-3, the V gene TRBV6-4; no firm D call. The CDR3 runs to 15 residues. Germline CDR1 MRHNA, CDR2 SNTAGT. Trimming removed 3 bases at V and 0 bases at J, with 10 bases between. The DNA of the CDR3 is TGTGCCAGCAGTGAAAACGGTCCTAGCACAGATACGCAGTATTTT. It yields the protein CASSENGPSTDTQYF.

The J gene is TRBJ1-2, the V gene TRBV19; a weak D match, TRBD1 (5 bases). The germline V gene has CDR1 LNHDA and CDR2 SQIVND (reference sequence). Trimming removed 0 bases at V and 2 bases at J, with 13 bases between. The CDR3 sequence is 16 residues long. In nucleotides, the CDR3 is TGTGCCAGTAGTATAGATCGGAGGCGGGGGAACTATGGCTACACCTTC. This codes for CASSIDRRRGNYGYTF.

V gene TRBV19 combines with J gene TRBJ2-6; D not certain. Trimming removed 10 bases at V and 1 base at J, with 11 bases between. CDR1 and CDR2 (germline): LNHDA, SQIVND (reference sequence). The CDR3 consists of 14 residues. CDR3 protein: CATQGGSGANVLTF. The DNA for the CDR3 is TGTGCCACTCAAGGCGGTTCTGGGGCCAACGTCCTGACTTTC.

The chain employs TRBV28 and TRBJ2-1, with D perhaps TRBD2 (6 bases). The CDR3 is 13 residues long. Deletions cut 8 bases from V and 9 bases from J, with 17 bases between. Germline V CDR1 and CDR2: MDHEN, SYDVKM. Here the CDR3 DNA reads TGTGCCAGCTCTGCCGGGAGCTGGGGTGAGCAGTTCTTC. It yields the protein CASSAGSWGEQFF. Variable domain in full (rest from reference TRBV28 and TRBJ2-1): DVKVTQSSRYLVKRTGEKVFLECVQDMDHENMFWYRQDPGLGLRLIYFSYDVKMKEKGDIPEGYSVSREKKERFSLILESASTNQTSMYLCASSAGSWGEQFFGPGTRLTVL.

This clone was seen a few times. The V call is TRBV29-1, the J call TRBJ1-5, with unresolved D. The V end was cut by 7 bases, the J end by 4 bases, with 11 bases between. CDR3 length equals 12 residues. The germline V gene has CDR1 SQVTM and CDR2 ANQGSEA. CDR3 in amino acids: CSAADGNQPQHF. CDR3 coding DNA: TGCAGCGCCGCTGACGGGAATCAGCCCCAGCATTTT.

This clone was seen more than once but under ten times. This rearrangement joins TRBV7-9 to TRBJ1-6; a weak D match, TRBD1 (5 bases). The CDR3 is 15 residues long. Trimming left V 6 bases short and J 10 bases short, with 19 bases between. Germline CDR1 and CDR2: SEHNR and FQNEAQ (reference sequence). The CDR3 is CASSPTQENRSPLHF. CDR3 DNA: TGTGCCAGCAGTCCGACACAGGAGAACAGATCACCCCTCCACTTT. Drawing the rest from reference TRBV7-9 and TRBJ1-6, the complete variable domain is DTGVSQNPRHKITKRGQNVTFRCDPISEHNRLYWYRQTLGQGPEFLTYFQNEAQLEKSRLLSDRFSAERPKGSFSTLEIQRTEQGDSAMYLCASSPTQENRSPLHFGNGTRLTVT.

The chain combines TRBV5-6 with TRBJ2-5; unclear D gene. Germline V lookup: CDR1 SGHDT, CDR2 YYEEEE. The V gene lost 2 bases and the J gene lost 1 base, with 6 bases spanning the gap. There are 13 residues in the CDR3. The CDR3 coding sequence is TGTGCCAGCAGCTTCCAGTTCCAAGAGACCCAGTACTTC. Protein: CASSFQFQETQYF. Variable domain in full (rest from reference TRBV5-6 and TRBJ2-5): DAGVTQSPTHLIKTRGQQVTLRCSPKSGHDTVSWYQQALGQGPQFIFQYYEEEERQRGNFPDRFSGHQFPNYSSELNVNALLLGDSALYLCASSFQFQETQYFGPGTRLLVL.

The V gene is TRBV2, the J gene TRBJ2-3; 13 positions match TRBD2. Germline CDR1 is SNHLY and CDR2 is FYNNEI. CDR3 size: 18 residues. Unmatched junction bases numbered 7, after V lost 1 base and J lost 3 bases. CDR3 residues: CASSEGRTSGSGTDTQYF. In DNA form, the CDR3 reads TGTGCCAGCAGTGAAGGGAGGACTAGCGGGAGCGGGACAGATACGCAGTATTTT.

The chain combines TRBV7-9 with TRBJ2-7; 8 bases align to TRBD1. The CDR3 sequence is 16 residues long. After removal of 4 bases from V and 1 base from J, the junction contained 9 bases not matched to a gene. Germline assignment: CDR1 SEHNR and CDR2 FQNEAQ (reference sequence). The CDR3 coding sequence is TGTGCCAGCAGCTCCCTCCTGGACAGGGTTTCCTACGAGCAGTACTTC. Protein: CASSSLLDRVSYEQYF. Complete variable domain (other parts from reference TRBV7-9 and TRBJ2-7): DTGVSQNPRHKITKRGQNVTFRCDPISEHNRLYWYRQTLGQGPEFLTYFQNEAQLEKSRLLSDRFSAERPKGSFSTLEIQRTEQGDSAMYLCASSSLLDRVSYEQYFGPGTRLTVT.

J is TRBJ1-5 and V is TRBV2, with TRBD1 matching 7 bases. The germline CDR1 and CDR2 sequences are SNHLY and FYNNEI. CDR3 size: 15 residues. Trimming took 1 base from V and 7 from J; bases not matched to a gene: 7. The DNA of the CDR3 is TGTGCCAGCAGTGAAGGGGACAGACGTAGACAGCCCCAGCATTTT. Its translation: CASSEGDRRRQPQHF.

The rearrangement links TRBV27 to TRBJ2-7, with D uncertain. This CDR3 has 12 residues. Trimming left V 8 bases short and J 6 bases short, with 14 bases between. The V gene's germline CDR1 is MNHEY and CDR2 SMNVEV (reference sequence). The CDR3 DNA reads as TGTGCCAGCGGCCTTCCAGGCCCCGAGCAGTACTTC. This codes for CASGLPGPEQYF.

The chain recombines TRBV11-2 with TRBJ2-5; D possibly corresponds to TRBD2 (5 bases). Looked up from germline, CDR1 is SGHAT and CDR2 is FQNNGV. The CDR3 totals 14 residues. V gave up 4 bases and J gave up 3 bases, with 12 bases separating them. CDR3 protein: CASSSLVLKETQYF. CDR3 nucleotide sequence: TGTGCCAGCAGCTCACTAGTTTTAAAAGAGACCCAGTACTTC.

The CDR3 region has the DNA TGCAGCGTTGGATCGGGGGGACAGCCCCAGCATTTT. Translating it yields CSVGSGGQPQHF. This chain links TRBV29-1 with TRBJ1-5, with TRBD1 as a possible D gene (5 bases). V was clipped by 4 bases and J by 7 bases, with 11 bases between them. CDR1 is SQVTM, CDR2 ANQGSEA, per germline. The CDR3 is 12 amino acids.